The rows below give T cell receptor beta chains drawn from one sample of a study of shared clonotypes between healthy human individuals. Sequenced by immunoSEQ multiplex PCR; TCRdb stores in-frame clones only, minus some. Of some 1 million clones listed, 60% to 80% were seen once; the top ten hold approximately 1.5%. The sequenced sample consisted of memory CD4+ T cells sorted from blood. Receptors were obtained from a man aged 18 to 30 in good health. Both conserved end residues are part of each CDR3. A D gene is named only where the DNA matches it firmly. A clone size is listed for some rows: how often the clone was seen (once, few, many), or a class if it is expanded.

CAWSGIIGTSGSISTGELFF	TGTGCCTGGAGTGGAATAATAGGGACTAGCGGGAGTATTTCCACCGGGGAGCTGTTTTTT	NA	TRBV30	TRBD2	TRBJ2-2
CASSSSGTLDGYTF	TGTGCCAGCAGCTCCTCCGGGACGTTAGATGGCTACACCTTC	NA	TRBV7-2	NA	TRBJ1-2
CASSQENEGVSNEKLFF	TGCGCCAGCAGCCAAGAGAATGAAGGGGTCTCGAATGAAAAACTGTTTTTT	NA	TRBV4-1	NA	TRBJ1-4
CSVEPSRGPDTQYF	TGCAGCGTTGAGCCTAGCAGGGGCCCGGATACGCAGTATTTT	NA	TRBV29-1	NA	TRBJ2-3
CASSSPRGAKEGYTF	TGTGCCAGCAGTTCCCCCCGGGGGGCTAAGGAGGGCTACACCTTC	NA	TRBV6-5	NA	TRBJ1-2
CASSERQGPPNSPLHF	TGTGCCAGCAGTGAGCGACAGGGACCCCCGAATTCACCCCTCCACTTT	once	TRBV2	TRBD1	TRBJ1-6
CASSRQGPIYNEQFF	TGTGCCAGCTCACGGCAGGGACCTATCTACAATGAGCAGTTCTTC	NA	TRBV18	NA	TRBJ2-1
CASSPTFTGQGGNSPLHF	TGTGCCAGCTCACCTACGTTTACGGGACAGGGTGGAAATTCACCCCTCCACTTT	NA	TRBV18	TRBD1	TRBJ1-6
CASSSPDRGQETQYF	TGTGCCAGCAGTTCCCCGGACAGGGGACAAGAGACCCAGTACTTC	once	TRBV7-9	TRBD1	TRBJ2-5
CASSRGHLNTEAFF	TGTGCCAGCAGCAGGGGACACTTGAACACTGAAGCTTTCTTT	NA	TRBV21-1	NA	TRBJ1-1
CASSSSGGGTEAFF	TGCGCCAGCAGCTCCTCAGGGGGAGGGACTGAAGCTTTCTTT	few	TRBV5-1	TRBD1	TRBJ1-1
CASSAGGYQETQYF	TGTGCCAGCAGCGCCGGGGGGTACCAAGAGACCCAGTACTTC	once	TRBV7-6	TRBD2	TRBJ2-5